The clone carrying this TCR beta chain was counted at least ten times. The antigen is unknown. The data were obtained in a study of T cells in Graves' hyperthyroidism and ophthalmopathy. Study-level points and caveats: Blood also held most thyroid clonotypes expanded beyond 0.001.

Researchers amplified the TCR beta CDR3 regions from RNA transcripts. During a first-round RT-PCR of the TCR CDR3, the HTBI primer set was used. TCRdb fed the multiplex PCR reads into MiXCR, producing one record per CDR3 protein. This table has some 250,000 distinct CDR3 sequences, about 14% appearing once. V shed 0 bases and J shed 5 bases, with 1 base lying between them. From germline, CDR1 is ENHRY and CDR2 SYGVKD. This CDR3 contains 11 residues. It was at first hyperthyroidism diagnosis, before any ophthalmopathy symptoms, that the blood sample was taken. The rearrangement links TRBV10-3 to TRBJ2-5; D is ambiguous. This TCR derives from a woman between 40 and 50 years old with Graves' hyperthyroidism that later progressed to Graves' ophthalmopathy. The sequencing sample was made of blood. In DNA form, the CDR3 reads TGTGCCATCAGTGAGTCGGAGACCCAGTACTTC. Translating gives CAISESETQYF.